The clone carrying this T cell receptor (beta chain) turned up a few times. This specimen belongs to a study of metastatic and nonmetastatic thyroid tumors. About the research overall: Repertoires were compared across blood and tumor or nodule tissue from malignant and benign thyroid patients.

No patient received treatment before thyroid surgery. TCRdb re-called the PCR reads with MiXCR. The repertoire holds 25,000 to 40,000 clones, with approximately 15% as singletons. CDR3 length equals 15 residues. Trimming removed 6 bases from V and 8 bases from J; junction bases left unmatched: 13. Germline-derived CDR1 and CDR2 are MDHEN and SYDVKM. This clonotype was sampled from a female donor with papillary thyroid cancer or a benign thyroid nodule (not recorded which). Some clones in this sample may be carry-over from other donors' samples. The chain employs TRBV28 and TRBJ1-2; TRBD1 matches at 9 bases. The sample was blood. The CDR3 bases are TGTGCCAGCAGACTATTGGGGACAGGGAGAGCGGGCTACACCTTC. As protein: CASRLLGTGRAGYTF.